This T cell receptor (beta chain) was found in a study of graft-versus-host responses after intestinal transplantation. At the level of the study: Transplantation in recipients was multivisceral, liver-intestinal, or isolated intestinal.

Profiled with immunoSEQ multiplex PCR; TCRdb holds only in-frame clones, not every one. The sample holds about 88,000 clones, roughly 88% seen once. The CDR3 is 14 amino acids. The germline CDR1 and CDR2 sequences are SGHVS and FNYEAQ. V lost 4 bases, J lost 2 bases, and 4 bases stayed unmatched. On this clone itself: Its matching antigen is unknown.

Study outcomes and limitations: Recipient marrow held GvH clones, some first seen in ileum or blood.

The chain has TRBV7-6 and TRBJ1-1; 7 bases are shared with TRBD1. The sample here was unstimulated CD4+ T cells sorted from spleen or lymph node cells, taken before intestinal transplant. This sequence was found in a human donor who received an intestinal transplant. The CDR3 sequence is CASSSGGTNTEAFF. The CDR3 DNA reads as TGTGCCAGCAGCTCAGGGGGGACAAACACTGAAGCTTTCTTT.